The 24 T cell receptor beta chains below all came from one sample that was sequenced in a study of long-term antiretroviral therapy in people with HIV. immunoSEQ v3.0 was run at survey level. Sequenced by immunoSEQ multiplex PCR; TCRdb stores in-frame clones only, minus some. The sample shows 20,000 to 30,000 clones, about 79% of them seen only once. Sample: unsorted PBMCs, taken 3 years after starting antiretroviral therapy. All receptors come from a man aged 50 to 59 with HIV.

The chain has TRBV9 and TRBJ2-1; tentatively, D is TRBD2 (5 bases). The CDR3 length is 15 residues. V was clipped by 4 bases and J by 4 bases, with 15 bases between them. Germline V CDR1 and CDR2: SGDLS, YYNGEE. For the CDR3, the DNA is TGTGCCAGCAGCTCCCCGCGTGGAGGTTACAATGAGCAGTTCTTC. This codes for CASSSPRGGYNEQFF.

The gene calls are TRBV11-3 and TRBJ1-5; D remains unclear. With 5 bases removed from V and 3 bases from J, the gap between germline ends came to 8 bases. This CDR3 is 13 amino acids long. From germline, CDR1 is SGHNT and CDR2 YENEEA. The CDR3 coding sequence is TGTGCCAGCAGCCCACAGTACAATCAGCCCCAGCATTTT. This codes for CASSPQYNQPQHF.

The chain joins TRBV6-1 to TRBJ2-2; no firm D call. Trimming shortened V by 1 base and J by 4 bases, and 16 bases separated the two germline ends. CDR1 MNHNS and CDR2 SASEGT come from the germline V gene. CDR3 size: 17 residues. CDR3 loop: CASSEEDGRQSTGELFF. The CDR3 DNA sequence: TGTGCCAGCAGTGAAGAGGATGGACGGCAGAGCACCGGGGAGCTGTTTTTT.

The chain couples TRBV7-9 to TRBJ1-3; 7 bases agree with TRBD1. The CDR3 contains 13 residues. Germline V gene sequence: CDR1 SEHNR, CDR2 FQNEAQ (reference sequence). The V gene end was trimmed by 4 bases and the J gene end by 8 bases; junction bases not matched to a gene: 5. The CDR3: CASSSRDSYTIYF. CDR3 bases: TGTGCCAGCAGCTCCCGGGACAGCTACACCATATATTTT.

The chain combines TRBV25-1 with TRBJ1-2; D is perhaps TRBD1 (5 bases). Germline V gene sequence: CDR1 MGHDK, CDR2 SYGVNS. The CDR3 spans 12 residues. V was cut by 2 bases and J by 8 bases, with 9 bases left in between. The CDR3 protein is CASSEGGSGYTF. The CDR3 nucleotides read TGTGCCAGCAGTGAAGGGGGGAGCGGCTACACCTTC.

CDR3 region: CSVVGPLYEQYF. For the CDR3, the DNA is TGCAGCGTTGTCGGTCCCCTTTACGAGCAGTACTTC. V and J are TRBV29-1 and TRBJ2-7, with D uncertain. The CDR3 has 12 amino acids. Germline CDR1 and CDR2: SQVTM and ANQGSEA. V gave up 4 bases and J gave up 4 bases, with 11 bases separating them.

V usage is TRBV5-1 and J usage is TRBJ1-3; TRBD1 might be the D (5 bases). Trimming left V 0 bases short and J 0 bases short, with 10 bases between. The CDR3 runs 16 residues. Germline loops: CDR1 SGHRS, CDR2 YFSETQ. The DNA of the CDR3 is TGCGCCAGCAGCTTGGCCGGGGGGGACTCTGGAAACACCATATATTTT. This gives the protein CASSLAGGDSGNTIYF.

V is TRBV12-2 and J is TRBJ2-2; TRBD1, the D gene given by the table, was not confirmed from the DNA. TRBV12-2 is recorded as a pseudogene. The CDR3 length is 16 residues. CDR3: CASRLGGGRLTGELFF. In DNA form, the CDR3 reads TGTGCAAGTCGCTTAGGAGGGGGCCGACTCACCGGGGAGCTGTTTTTT.

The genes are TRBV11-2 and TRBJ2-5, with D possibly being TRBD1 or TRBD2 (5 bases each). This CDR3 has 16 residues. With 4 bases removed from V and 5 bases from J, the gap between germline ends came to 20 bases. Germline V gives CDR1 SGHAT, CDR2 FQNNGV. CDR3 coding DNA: TGTGCCAGCAGCTCCCCGGACAACCTCCGAGGGGAGACCCAGTACTTC. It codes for CASSSPDNLRGETQYF.

CDR3 in amino acids: CASSIQGAETQYF. The CDR3 nucleotides are TGTGCCAGCAGCATACAGGGGGCTGAGACCCAGTACTTC. V and J are TRBV5-4 and TRBJ2-5; 9 bases agree with TRBD1. With 4 bases clipped from V and 5 bases from J, the junction kept 3 bases outside the gene matches. The CDR3 is 13 residues long. Germline assignment: CDR1 SGHNT and CDR2 YYREEE (reference sequence).

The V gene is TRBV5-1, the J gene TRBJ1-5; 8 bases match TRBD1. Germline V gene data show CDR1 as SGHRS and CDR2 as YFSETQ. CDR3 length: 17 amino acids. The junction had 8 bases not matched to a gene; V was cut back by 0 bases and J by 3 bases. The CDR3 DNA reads TGCGCCAGCAGCTTGGCCGAGGAGCAGGGGGCCAATCAGCCCCAGCATTTT. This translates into CASSLAEEQGANQPQHF. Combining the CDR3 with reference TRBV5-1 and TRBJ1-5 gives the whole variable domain KAGVTQTPRYLIKTRGQQVTLSCSPISGHRSVSWYQQTPGQGLQFLFEYFSETQRNKGNFPGRFSGRQFSNSRSEMNVSTLELGDSALYLCASSLAEEQGANQPQHFGDGTRLSIL.

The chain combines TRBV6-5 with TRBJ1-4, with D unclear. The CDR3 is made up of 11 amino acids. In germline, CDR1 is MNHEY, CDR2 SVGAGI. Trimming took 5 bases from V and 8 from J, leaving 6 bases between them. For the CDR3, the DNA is TGTGCCAGCAGTAATGAAGAAAAACTGTTTTTT. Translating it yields CASSNEEKLFF.

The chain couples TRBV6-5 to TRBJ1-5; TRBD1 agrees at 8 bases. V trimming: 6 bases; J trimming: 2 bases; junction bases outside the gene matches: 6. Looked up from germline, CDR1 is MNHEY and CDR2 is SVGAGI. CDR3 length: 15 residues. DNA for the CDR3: TGTGCCAGCAGCCAAGGGACAGGAGGCAATCAGCCCCAGCATTTT. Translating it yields CASSQGTGGNQPQHF.

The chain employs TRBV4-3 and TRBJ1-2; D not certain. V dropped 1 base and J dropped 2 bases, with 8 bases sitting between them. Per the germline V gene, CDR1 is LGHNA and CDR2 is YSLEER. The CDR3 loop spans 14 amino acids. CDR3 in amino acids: CASSQGPENYGYTF. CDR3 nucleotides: TGCGCCAGCAGCCAAGGACCAGAGAACTATGGCTACACCTTC.

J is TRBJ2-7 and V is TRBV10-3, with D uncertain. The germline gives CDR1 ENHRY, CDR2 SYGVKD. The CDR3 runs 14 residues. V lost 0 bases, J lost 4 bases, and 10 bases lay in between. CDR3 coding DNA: TGTGCCATCAGTGAGTCGGGCAGAACTTACGAGCAGTACTTC. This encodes CAISESGRTYEQYF.

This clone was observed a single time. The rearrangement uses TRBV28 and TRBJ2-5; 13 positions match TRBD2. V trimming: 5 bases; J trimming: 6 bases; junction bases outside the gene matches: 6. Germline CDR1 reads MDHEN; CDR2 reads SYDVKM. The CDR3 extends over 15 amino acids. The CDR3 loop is CASSPGLAGRKTQYF. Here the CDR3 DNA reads TGTGCCAGCAGTCCGGGACTAGCGGGGCGAAAGACCCAGTACTTC.

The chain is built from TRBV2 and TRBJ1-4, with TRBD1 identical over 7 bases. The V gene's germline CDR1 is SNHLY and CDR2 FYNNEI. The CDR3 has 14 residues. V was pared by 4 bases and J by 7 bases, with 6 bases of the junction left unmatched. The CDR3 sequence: CASSVQGSGEKLFF. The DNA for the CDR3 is TGTGCCAGCAGTGTACAGGGGAGTGGTGAAAAACTGTTTTTT.

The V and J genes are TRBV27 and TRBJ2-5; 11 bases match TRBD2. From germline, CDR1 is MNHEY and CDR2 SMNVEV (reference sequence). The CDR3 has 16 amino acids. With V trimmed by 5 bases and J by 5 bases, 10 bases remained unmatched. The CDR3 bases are TGTGCCAGCAGTCCCCTAACTAGCGGGAGACGGGAGACCCAGTACTTC. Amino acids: CASSPLTSGRRETQYF.

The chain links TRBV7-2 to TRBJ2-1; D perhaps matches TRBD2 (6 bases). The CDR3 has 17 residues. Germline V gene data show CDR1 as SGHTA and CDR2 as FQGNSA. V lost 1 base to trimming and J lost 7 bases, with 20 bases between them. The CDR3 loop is CASSLVFAGWRPNEQFF. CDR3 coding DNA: TGTGCCAGCAGCTTAGTATTCGCGGGGTGGAGGCCTAATGAGCAGTTCTTC.

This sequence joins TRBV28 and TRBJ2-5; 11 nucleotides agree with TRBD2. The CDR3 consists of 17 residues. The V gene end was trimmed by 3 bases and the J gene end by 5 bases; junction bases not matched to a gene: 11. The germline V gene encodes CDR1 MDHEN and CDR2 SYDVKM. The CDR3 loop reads CASSFRLAGWAHETQYF. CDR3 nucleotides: TGTGCCAGCAGTTTCAGACTAGCGGGATGGGCCCATGAGACCCAGTACTTC.

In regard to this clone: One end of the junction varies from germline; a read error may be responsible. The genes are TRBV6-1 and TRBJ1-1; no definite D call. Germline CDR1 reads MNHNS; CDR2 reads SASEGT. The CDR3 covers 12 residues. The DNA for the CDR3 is TGTGCCAGCACAGGAGGGAACCCTGAAGCTTTCTTT. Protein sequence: CASTGGNPEAFF.

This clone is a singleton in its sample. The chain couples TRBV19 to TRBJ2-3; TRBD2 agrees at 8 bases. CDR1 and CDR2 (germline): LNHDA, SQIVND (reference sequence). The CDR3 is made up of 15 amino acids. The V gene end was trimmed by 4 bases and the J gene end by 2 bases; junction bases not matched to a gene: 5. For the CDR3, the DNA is TGTGCCAGTAGTACCCAGCGGGAGACCACAGATACGCAGTATTTT. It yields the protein CASSTQRETTDTQYF.

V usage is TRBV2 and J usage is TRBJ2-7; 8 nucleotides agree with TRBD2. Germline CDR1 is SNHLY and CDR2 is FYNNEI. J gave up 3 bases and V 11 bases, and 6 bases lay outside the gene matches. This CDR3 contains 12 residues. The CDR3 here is CAGRTSSYEQYF. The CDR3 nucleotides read TGTGCCGGCCGGACTAGCAGCTACGAGCAGTACTTC.

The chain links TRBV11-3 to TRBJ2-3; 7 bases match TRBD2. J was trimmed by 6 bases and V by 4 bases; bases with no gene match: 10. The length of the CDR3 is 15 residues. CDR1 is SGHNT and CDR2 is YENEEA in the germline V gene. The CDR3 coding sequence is TGTGCCAGCAGCTCAGGCCTAGCGGAAGGGGATACGCAGTATTTT. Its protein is CASSSGLAEGDTQYF.